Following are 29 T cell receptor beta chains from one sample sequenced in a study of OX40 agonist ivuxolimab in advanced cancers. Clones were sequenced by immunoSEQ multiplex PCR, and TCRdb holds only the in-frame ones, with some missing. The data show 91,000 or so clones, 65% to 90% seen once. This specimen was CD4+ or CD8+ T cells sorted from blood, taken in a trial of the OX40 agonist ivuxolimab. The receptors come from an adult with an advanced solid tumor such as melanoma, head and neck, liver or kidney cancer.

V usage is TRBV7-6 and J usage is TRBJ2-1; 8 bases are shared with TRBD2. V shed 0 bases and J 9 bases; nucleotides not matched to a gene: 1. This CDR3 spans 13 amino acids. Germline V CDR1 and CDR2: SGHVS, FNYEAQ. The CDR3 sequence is CASSLASGSEQFF. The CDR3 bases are TGTGCCAGCAGCTTAGCGAGCGGGAGTGAGCAGTTCTTC.

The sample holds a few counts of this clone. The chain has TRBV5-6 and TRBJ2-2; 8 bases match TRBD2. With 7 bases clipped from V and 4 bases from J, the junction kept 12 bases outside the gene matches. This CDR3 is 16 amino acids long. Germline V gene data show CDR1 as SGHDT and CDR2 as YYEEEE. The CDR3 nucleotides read TGTGCCAGCGCCCCGTCGACTAGCGTCCCCACCGGGGAGCTGTTTTTT. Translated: CASAPSTSVPTGELFF.

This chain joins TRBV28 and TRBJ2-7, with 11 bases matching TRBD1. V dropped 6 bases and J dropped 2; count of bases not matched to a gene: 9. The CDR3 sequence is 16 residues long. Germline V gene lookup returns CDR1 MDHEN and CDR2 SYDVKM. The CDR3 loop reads CASRGTGGLGAYEQYF. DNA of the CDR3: TGTGCCAGCAGAGGGACAGGGGGACTAGGGGCCTACGAGCAGTACTTC.

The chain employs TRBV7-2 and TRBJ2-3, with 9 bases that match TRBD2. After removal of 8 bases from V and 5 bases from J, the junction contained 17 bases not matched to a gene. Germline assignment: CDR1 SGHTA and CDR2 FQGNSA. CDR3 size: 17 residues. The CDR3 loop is CASGPRSGRPAGDTQYF. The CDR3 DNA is TGTGCCAGCGGCCCCCGAAGCGGGAGGCCAGCGGGAGATACGCAGTATTTT. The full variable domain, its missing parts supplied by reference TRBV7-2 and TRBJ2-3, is GAGVSQSPSNKVTEKGKDVELRCDPISGHTALYWYRQSLGQGLEFLIYFQGNSAPDKSGLPSDRFSAERTGGSVSTLTIQRTQQEDSAVYLCASGPRSGRPAGDTQYFGPGTRLTVL.

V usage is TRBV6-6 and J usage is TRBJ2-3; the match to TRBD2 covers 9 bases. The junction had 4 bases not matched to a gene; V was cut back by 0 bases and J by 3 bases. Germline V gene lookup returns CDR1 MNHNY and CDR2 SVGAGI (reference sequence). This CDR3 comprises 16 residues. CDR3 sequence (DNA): TGTGCCAGCAGTTACTCCATAGCGGGAGTGACAGATACGCAGTATTTT. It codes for CASSYSIAGVTDTQYF.

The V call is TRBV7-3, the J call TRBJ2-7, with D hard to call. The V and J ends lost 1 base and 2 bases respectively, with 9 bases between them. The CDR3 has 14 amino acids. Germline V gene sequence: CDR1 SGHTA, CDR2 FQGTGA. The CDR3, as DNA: TGTGCCAGCAGCTTAATGGACGGGCCCTACGAGCAGTACTTC. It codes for CASSLMDGPYEQYF. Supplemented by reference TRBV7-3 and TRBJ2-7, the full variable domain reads GAGVSQTPSNKVTEKGKYVELRCDPISGHTALYWYRQSLGQGPEFLIYFQGTGAADDSGLPNDRFFAVRPEGSVSTLKIQRTERGDSAVYLCASSLMDGPYEQYFGPGTRLTVT.

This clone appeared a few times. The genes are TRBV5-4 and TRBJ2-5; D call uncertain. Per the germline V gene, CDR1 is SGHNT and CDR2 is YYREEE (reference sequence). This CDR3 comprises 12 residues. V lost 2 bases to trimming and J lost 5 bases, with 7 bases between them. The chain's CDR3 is CASSLVGETQYF. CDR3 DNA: TGTGCCAGCAGCTTAGTAGGGGAGACCCAGTACTTC.

CDR3: CASSLMTTTYEQYF. The CDR3, as DNA: TGTGCCAGCAGCTTGATGACTACAACCTACGAGCAGTACTTC. The chain recombines TRBV5-6 with TRBJ2-7; tentatively, D is TRBD2 (5 bases). There are 14 residues in the CDR3. CDR1 is SGHDT, CDR2 YYEEEE, per germline. V lost 1 base and J 2 bases, leaving 10 bases between the germline ends.

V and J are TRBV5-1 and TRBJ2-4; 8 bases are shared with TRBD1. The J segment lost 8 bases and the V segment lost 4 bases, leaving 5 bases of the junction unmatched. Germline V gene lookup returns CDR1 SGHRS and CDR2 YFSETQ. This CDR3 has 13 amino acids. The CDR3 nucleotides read TGCGCCAGCAGCCTGACAGGGGAGGACATTCAGTACTTC. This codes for CASSLTGEDIQYF.

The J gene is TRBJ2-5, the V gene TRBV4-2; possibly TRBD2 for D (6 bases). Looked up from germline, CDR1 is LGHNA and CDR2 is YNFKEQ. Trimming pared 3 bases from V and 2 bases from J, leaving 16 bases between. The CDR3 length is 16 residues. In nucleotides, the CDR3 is TGTGCCAGCAGCCAGGGTTCTATTGCGGGGCAAGAGACCCAGTACTTC. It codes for CASSQGSIAGQETQYF.

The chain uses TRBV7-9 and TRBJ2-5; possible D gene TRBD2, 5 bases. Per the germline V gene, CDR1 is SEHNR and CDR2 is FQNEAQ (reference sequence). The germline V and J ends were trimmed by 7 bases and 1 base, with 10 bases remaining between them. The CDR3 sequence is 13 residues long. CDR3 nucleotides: TGTGCCAGCAACGTCGCGGGCCAAGAGACCCAGTACTTC. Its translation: CASNVAGQETQYF.

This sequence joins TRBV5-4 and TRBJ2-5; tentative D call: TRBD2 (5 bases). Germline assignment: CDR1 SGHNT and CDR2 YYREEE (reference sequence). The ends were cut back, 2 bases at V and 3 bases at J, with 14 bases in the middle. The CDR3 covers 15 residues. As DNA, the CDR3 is TGTGCCAGCAGCTTTCTCTCCCGAGCGGAAGAGACCCAGTACTTC. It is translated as CASSFLSRAEETQYF.

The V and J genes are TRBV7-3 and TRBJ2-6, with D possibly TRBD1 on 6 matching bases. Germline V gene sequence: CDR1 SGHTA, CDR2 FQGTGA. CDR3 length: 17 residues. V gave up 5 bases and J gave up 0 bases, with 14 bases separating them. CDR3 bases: TGTGCCAGCAGCACAGGGCCAGTAACCTCTGGGGCCAACGTCCTGACTTTC. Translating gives CASSTGPVTSGANVLTF.

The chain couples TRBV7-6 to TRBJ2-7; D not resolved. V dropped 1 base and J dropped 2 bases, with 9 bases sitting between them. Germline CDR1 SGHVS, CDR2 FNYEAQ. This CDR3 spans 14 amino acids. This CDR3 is CASSLGGTAYEQYF. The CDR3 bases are TGTGCCAGCAGCTTAGGAGGCACTGCCTACGAGCAGTACTTC.

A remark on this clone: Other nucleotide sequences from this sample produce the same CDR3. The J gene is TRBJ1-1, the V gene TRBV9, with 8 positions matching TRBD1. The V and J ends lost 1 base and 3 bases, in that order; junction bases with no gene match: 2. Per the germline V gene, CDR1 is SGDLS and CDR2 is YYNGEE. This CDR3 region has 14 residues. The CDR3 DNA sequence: TGTGCCAGCAGCGTATTGACAGGGGACACTGAAGCTTTCTTT. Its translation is CASSVLTGDTEAFF.

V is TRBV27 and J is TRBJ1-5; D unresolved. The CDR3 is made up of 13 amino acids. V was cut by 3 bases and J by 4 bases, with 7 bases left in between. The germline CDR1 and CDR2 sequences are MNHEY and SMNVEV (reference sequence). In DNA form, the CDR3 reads TGTGCCAGCAGTTTCATGGGGAATCAGCCCCAGCATTTT. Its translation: CASSFMGNQPQHF.

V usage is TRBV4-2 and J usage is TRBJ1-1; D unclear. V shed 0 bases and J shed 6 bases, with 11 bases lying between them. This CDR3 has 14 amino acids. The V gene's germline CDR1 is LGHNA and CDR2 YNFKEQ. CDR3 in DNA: TGTGCCAGCAGCCAAGATACGGGTCTCTCTGAAGCTTTCTTT. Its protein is CASSQDTGLSEAFF.

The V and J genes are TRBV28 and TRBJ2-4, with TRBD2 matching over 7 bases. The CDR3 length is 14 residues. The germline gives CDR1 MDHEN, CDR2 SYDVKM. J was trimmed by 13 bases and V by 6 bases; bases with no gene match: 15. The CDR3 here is CASSTLAAGRSQYF. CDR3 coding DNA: TGTGCCAGCAGCACCCTAGCGGCCGGGAGGAGCCAGTACTTC.

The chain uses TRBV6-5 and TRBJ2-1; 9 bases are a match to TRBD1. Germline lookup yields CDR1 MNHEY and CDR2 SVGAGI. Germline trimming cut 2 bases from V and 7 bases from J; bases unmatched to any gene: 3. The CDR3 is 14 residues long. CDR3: CASSYGQGWNEQFF. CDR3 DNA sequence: TGTGCCAGCAGTTACGGACAGGGGTGGAATGAGCAGTTCTTC.

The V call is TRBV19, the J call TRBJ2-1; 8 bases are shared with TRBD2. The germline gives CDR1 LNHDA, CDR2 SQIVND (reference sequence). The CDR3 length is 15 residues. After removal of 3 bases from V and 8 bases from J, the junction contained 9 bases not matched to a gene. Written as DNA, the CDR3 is TGTGCCAGTAGTATCCAAGCGGGAGCGGGGGATGAGCAGTTCTTC. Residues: CASSIQAGAGDEQFF.

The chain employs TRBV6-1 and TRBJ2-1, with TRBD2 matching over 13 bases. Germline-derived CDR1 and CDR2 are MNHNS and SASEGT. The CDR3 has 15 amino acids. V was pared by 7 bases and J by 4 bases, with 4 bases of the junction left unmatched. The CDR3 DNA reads TGTGCCAGCAAACCGGGACTAGCGGGATACAATGAGCAGTTCTTC. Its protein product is CASKPGLAGYNEQFF.

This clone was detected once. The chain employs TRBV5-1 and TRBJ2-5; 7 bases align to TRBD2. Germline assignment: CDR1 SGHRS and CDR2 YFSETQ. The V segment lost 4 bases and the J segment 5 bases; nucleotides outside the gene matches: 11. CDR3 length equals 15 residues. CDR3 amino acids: CASSPSSGPTETQYF. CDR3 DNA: TGCGCCAGCAGCCCTTCTAGCGGCCCTACGGAGACCCAGTACTTC. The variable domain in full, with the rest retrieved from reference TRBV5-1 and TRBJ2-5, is KAGVTQTPRYLIKTRGQQVTLSCSPISGHRSVSWYQQTPGQGLQFLFEYFSETQRNKGNFPGRFSGRQFSNSRSEMNVSTLELGDSALYLCASSPSSGPTETQYFGPGTRLLVL.

CDR3 sequence: CSARVRDTQYF. For the CDR3, the DNA is TGCAGTGCTAGGGTCCGAGATACGCAGTATTTT. The chain uses TRBV20-1 and TRBJ2-3; the D is unclear. The CDR3 length is 11 residues. The ends were cut back, 3 bases at V and 5 bases at J, with 6 bases in the middle. Germline CDR1 reads DFQATT; CDR2 reads SNEGSKA (reference sequence).

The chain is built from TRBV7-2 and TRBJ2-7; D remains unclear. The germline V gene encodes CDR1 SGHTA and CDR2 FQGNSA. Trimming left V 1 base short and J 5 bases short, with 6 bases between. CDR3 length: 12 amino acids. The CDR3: CASSLDFDEQYF. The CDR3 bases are TGTGCCAGCAGCTTAGACTTTGACGAGCAGTACTTC.

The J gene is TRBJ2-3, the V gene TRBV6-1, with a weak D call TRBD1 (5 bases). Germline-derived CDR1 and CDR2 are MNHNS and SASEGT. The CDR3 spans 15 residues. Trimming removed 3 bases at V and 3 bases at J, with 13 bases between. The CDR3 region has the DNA TGTGCCAGCAGTGAGGGGCAGTTTTTAACAGATACGCAGTATTTT. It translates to CASSEGQFLTDTQYF.

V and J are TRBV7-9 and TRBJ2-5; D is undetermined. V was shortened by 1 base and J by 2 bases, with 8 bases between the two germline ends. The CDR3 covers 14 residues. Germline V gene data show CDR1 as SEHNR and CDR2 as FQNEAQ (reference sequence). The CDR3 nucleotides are TGTGCCAGCAGCTTAGGGGCAGCTCAAGAGACCCAGTACTTC. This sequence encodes CASSLGAAQETQYF.

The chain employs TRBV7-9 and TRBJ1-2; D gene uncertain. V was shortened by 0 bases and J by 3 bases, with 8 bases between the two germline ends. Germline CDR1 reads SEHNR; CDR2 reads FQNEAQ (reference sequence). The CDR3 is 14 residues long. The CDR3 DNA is TGTGCCAGCAGCTTAGCAGGGAGAGACTATGGCTACACCTTC. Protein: CASSLAGRDYGYTF.

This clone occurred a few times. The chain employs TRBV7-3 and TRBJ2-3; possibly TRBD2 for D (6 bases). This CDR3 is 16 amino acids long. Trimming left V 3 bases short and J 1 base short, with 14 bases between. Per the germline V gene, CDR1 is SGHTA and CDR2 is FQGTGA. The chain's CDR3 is CASSFQSGSGTDTQYF. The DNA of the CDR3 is TGTGCCAGCAGCTTTCAAAGCGGGTCCGGCACAGATACGCAGTATTTT. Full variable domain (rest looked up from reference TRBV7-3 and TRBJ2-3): GAGVSQTPSNKVTEKGKYVELRCDPISGHTALYWYRQSLGQGPEFLIYFQGTGAADDSGLPNDRFFAVRPEGSVSTLKIQRTERGDSAVYLCASSFQSGSGTDTQYFGPGTRLTVL.

CDR3 region: CTSSQDFKVSNQPQHF. The CDR3 DNA reads as TGCACCAGCAGCCAAGATTTCAAGGTGAGCAATCAGCCCCAGCATTTT. The J gene is TRBJ1-5, the V gene TRBV1. TRBV1 is tagged as a pseudogene. The CDR3 contains 16 residues.